This T cell receptor beta chain stems from a study of shared clonotypes between healthy human individuals (dated by TCRdb to 2020 to 2021). Notes on the research overall: A couple of women and three men aged 18 to 49 years were included in the cohort. For each donor, three plates each were used for CD4 naive and CD4 memory, two plates were used for CD8 naive, and one plate was used for CD8 memory. The study deeply sequenced blood TCR repertoires of several healthy adults to estimate repertoire size and the extent of clonotype sharing between individuals. Different laboratories and diverse techniques were used to prepare libraries and sequence TCR repertoires, to increase sequencing depth and limit assay-specific biases. Per donor, leukapheresis produced somewhere between about 0.94 and 9 billion PBMCs.

What the work shows at the level of the full study, not this receptor alone: Naive subsets generally had larger estimated clonotype richness than memory subsets. When a few donors were compared, the shared fraction of clonotypes was about 5.2% for naive CD4, around 4% for naive CD8, more than 2% for memory CD4, and about 0.36% for memory CD8. Higher generation probabilities were observed for clonotypes shared by all four sorted-subset donors than for non-shared clonotypes. Pairwise subsampling indicated that sequencing depth was expected to affect the degree of clonotype sharing among donors. Even with the large sequencing depth, rarefaction of the sorted-subset datasets indicated that sequencing was incomplete. Sampling was restricted to blood, and TCR repertoires in tissues likely differ from the TCR repertoires found in blood. Because the study included only a small number of donors, the genetic and exposure-history diversity represented was limited.

At the junction V is shortened by 7 bases and J by 0 bases, with 12 bases in between. The CDR1 and CDR2 encoded by the germline V gene (reference sequence) are SGHKS and YYEKEE. Including cysteine and phenylalanine, the CDR3 has 14 amino acids. Of the read, only the CDR3 DNA is kept; its 42 bases are in frame from base 1. CD8 naive samples were CD45RO-negative cells positively selected for CCR7, giving a CD45RA+CCR7+ population that excluded TemRA cells. Healthy HIV-negative adults with no recently reported acute infections or vaccinations were included as donors. All donors were Caucasian adults living in Nashville, Tennessee, USA. Blood was collected by leukapheresis, and PBMCs were isolated by Ficoll-Histopaque density gradient centrifugation and then cryopreserved in liquid nitrogen vapor phase. Analytical flow cytometry was used to check the purity and quantity of every magnetically sorted T cell population. Each sorted fraction had its genomic DNA isolated and then quantified by UV absorbance on a Nanodrop 2000c.

On this clone: Its antigen has not been determined. Base quality data are lacking; no much larger clone is found one base away.

TCR CDR3 regions were amplified from genomic DNA by multiplex PCR using the deep immunoSEQ assay. Extracted genomic DNA from each cell subset was spread evenly across all wells of several immunoSEQ 96-well plates, with each plate serving as a replicate. For sorted subsets, approximately 210 ng of genomic DNA, equivalent to around 31,000 T cell genomes, went into each replicate PCR. Purified libraries were measured with a Qubit 3.0 fluorometer, size-checked on a Bioanalyzer 2100, and measured again with the KAPA Library Quantification kit. Every immunoSEQ 96-well plate was sequenced on a separate single-read 150-cycle Illumina NextSeq 550 flow cell. Regarding the original processing steps: Because the immunoSEQ output held only junctional sequences and lacked quality scores, the filtering could not match the filtering applied to full-length reads. To assign V/J genes and CDR3, sequences were annotated using PyIR, a Python wrapper for IgBLAST v1.9, with IMGT germline references. Reads were removed for weak V/J assignments (E-value above 1e-6), missing CDR3, stop codons, out-of-frame junctions, or ambiguous translated residues. V3J clonotypes were defined as sequences sharing the same inferred V gene, J gene, and CDR3 amino acid sequence. Percentage overlap between repertoires was computed as shared unique clonotypes divided by the size of the smaller repertoire. Three approaches were used to assess repertoire richness: RTK rarefaction, the Chao1 estimator, and Recon v2.1 estimates of unobserved clonotypes. Generation probabilities were computed with OLGA for all TCRbeta clonotypes obtained by the gDNA method from a few donors. Not all clones reach the TCRdb copy of this immuneACCESS table, which keeps in-frame sequences only. Checked studies attribute under half of the gap to unresolved V genes and leave the rest unexplained. The V and J calls and clone size come from that table; D and trimming were worked out from the DNA. Within this sample are roughly 850,000 clones, with just over 95% of them counted one time only. Less than 0.25% of the sample lies in the top ten.

The chain uses TRBV5-5 and TRBJ2-3; TRBD2 is a possible D gene, resting on 5 matching bases. The sample comprised naive CD8+ T cells sorted from blood. The cell subset or site label, as the study defines it: CD45RA+CCR7+. This clonotype originated in a man aged 30-40 years in good health. The DNA sequence follows: TGTGCCAGCGGTTGGGTAGCGAGCACAGATACGCAGTATTTT. Translated, it reads CASGWVASTDTQYF.